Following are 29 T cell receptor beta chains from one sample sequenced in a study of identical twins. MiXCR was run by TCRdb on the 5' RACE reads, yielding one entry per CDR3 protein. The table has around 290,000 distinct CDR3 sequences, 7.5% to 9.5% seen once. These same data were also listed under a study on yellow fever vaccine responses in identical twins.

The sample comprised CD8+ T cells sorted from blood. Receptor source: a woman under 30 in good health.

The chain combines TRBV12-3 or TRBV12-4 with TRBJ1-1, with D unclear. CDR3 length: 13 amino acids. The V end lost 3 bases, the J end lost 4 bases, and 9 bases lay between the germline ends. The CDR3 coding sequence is TGTGCCAGCAGTTTTGAGTTAGGCACTGAAGCTTTCTTT. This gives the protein CASSFELGTEAFF.

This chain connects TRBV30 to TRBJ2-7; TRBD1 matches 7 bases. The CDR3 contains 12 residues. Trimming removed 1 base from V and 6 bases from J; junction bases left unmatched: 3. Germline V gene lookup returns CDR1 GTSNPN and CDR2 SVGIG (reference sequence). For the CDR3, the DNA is TGTGCCTGGAGTGAGGCAGGGGGCGAGCAGTACTTC. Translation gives CAWSEAGGEQYF.

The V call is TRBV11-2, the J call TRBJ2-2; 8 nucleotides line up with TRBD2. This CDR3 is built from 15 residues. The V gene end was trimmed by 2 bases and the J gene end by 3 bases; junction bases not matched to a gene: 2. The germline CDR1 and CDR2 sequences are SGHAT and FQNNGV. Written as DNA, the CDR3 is TGTGCCAGCAGCTTACTACTAGCGGACACCGGGGAGCTGTTTTTT. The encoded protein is CASSLLLADTGELFF.

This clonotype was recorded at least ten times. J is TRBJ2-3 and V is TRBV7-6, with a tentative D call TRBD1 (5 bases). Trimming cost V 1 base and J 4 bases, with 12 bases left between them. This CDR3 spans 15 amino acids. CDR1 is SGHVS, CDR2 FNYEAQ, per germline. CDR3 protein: CASSLVLQGADTQYF. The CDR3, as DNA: TGTGCCAGCAGCTTAGTTTTGCAGGGCGCAGATACGCAGTATTTT.

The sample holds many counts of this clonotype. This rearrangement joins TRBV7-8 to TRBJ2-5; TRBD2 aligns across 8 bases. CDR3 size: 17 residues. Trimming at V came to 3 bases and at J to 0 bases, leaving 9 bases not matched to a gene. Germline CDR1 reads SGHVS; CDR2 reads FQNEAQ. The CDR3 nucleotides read TGTGCCAGCAGCTTTCGAAATAGCGGGGTGTACCAAGAGACCCAGTACTTC. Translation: CASSFRNSGVYQETQYF.

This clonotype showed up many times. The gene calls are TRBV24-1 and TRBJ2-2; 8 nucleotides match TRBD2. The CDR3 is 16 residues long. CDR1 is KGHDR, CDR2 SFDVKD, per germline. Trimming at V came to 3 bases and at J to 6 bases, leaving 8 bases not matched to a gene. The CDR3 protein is CATSDLPSGSAGELFF. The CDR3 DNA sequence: TGTGCCACCAGTGATCTCCCGAGCGGGAGTGCCGGGGAGCTGTTTTTT.

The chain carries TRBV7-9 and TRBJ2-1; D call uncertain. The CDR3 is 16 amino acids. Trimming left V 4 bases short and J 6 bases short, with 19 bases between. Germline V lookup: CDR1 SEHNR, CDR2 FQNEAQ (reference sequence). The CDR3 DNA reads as TGTGCCAGCAGCTCCTACCTGGTCGCGCCGTCCAATGAGCAGTTCTTC. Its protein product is CASSSYLVAPSNEQFF.

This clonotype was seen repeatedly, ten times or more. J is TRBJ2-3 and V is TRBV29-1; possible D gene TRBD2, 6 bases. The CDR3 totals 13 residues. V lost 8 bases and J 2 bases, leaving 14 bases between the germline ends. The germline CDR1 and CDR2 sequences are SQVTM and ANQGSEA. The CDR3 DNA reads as TGCAGCTTCGCTGGGGGGTACACAGATACGCAGTATTTT. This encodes CSFAGGYTDTQYF.

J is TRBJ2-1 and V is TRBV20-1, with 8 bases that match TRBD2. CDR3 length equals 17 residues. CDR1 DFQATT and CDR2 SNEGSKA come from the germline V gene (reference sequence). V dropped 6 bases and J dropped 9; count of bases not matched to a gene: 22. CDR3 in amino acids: CSAEGAPLAVPRGEQFF. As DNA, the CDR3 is TGCAGTGCCGAAGGGGCCCCACTAGCGGTACCTAGGGGTGAGCAGTTCTTC.

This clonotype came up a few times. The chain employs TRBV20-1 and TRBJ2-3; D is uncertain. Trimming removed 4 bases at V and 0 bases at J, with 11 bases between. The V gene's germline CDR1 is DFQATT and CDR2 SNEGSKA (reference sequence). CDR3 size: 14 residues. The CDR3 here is CSANDPISTDTQYF. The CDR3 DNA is TGCAGTGCTAATGACCCGATAAGCACAGATACGCAGTATTTT.

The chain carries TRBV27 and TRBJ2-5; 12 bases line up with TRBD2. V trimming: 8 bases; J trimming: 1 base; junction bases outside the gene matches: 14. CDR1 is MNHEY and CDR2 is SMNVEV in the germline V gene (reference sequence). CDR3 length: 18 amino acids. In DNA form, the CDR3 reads TGTGCCAGCGCTACTAAGACTAGCGGGAGAATTTCCCAAGAGACCCAGTACTTC. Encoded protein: CASATKTSGRISQETQYF.

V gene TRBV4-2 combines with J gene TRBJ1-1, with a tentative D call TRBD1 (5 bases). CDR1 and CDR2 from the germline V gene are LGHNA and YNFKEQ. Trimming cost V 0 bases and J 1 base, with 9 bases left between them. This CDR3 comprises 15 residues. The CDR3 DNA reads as TGTGCCAGCAGCCAAGATAGGGACGAGAACACTGAAGCTTTCTTT. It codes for CASSQDRDENTEAFF.

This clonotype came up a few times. The CDR3, as DNA: TGTGCCAGCAGCTTAGAAGCCGAGGGGGTCTACGAGCAGTACTTC. Its translation is CASSLEAEGVYEQYF. V usage is TRBV7-9 and J usage is TRBJ2-7; possibly TRBD1 for D (6 bases). Trimming shortened V by 1 base and J by 3 bases, and 13 bases separated the two germline ends. The CDR3 runs 15 residues. Germline CDR1 SEHNR, CDR2 FQNEAQ (reference sequence).

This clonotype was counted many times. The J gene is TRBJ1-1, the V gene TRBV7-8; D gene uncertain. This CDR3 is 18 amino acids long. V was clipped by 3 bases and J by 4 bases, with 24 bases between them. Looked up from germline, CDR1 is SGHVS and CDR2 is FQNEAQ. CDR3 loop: CASSFDPLRREWSTEAFF. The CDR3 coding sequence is TGTGCCAGCAGCTTCGATCCTCTCCGGAGGGAGTGGAGCACTGAAGCTTTCTTT.

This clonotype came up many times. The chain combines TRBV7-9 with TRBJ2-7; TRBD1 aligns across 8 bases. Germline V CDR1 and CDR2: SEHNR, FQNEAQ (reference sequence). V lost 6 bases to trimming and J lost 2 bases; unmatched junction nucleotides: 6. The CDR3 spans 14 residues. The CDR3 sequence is CASRETGVPYEQYF. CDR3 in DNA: TGTGCCAGCAGAGAGACAGGGGTGCCCTACGAGCAGTACTTC. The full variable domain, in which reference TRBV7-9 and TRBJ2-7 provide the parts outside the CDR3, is DTGVSQNPRHKITKRGQNVTFRCDPISEHNRLYWYRQTLGQGPEFLTYFQNEAQLEKSRLLSDRFSAERPKGSFSTLEIQRTEQGDSAMYLCASRETGVPYEQYFGPGTRLTVT.

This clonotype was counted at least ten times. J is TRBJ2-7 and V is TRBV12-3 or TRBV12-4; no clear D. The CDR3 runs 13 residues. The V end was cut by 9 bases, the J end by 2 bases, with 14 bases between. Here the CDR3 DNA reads TGTGCCAGTACGGTGCAACCGACCTACGAGCAGTACTTC. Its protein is CASTVQPTYEQYF.

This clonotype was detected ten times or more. The CDR3 sequence: CASSLSGQGKAHEQYF. The DNA of the CDR3 is TGTGCCAGCAGTTTGTCGGGACAGGGTAAAGCCCACGAGCAGTACTTC. The rearrangement joins TRBV27 to TRBJ2-7; 9 nucleotides line up with TRBD1. The V and J ends lost 3 bases and 5 bases, in that order; junction bases with no gene match: 11. The CDR3 has 16 residues. The V gene's germline CDR1 is MNHEY and CDR2 SMNVEV (reference sequence).

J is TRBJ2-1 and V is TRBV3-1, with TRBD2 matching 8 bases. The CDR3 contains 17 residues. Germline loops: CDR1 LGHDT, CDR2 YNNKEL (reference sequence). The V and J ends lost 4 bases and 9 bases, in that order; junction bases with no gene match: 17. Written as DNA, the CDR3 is TGTGCCAGCAGCCCCGGCCGGGCTAGCGGGTCCGACTCTGAGCAGTTCTTC. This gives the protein CASSPGRASGSDSEQFF.

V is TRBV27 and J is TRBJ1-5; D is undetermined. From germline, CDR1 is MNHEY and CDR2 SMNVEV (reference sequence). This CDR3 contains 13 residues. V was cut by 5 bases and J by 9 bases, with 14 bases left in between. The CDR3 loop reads CASSPRSEMPQHF. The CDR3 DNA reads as TGTGCCAGCAGTCCTCGGTCCGAGATGCCCCAGCATTTT.

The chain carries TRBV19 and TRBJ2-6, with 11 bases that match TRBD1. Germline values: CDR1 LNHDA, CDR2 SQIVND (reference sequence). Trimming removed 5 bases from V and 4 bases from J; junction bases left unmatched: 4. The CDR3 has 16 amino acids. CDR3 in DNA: TGTGCCAGTAGTCGGACAGGGGGCGCCGGGGCCAACGTCCTGACTTTC. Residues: CASSRTGGAGANVLTF.

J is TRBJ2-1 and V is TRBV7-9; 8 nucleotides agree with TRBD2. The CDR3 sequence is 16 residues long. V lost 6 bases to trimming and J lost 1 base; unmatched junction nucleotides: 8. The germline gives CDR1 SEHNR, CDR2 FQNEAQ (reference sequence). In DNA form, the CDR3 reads TGTGCCAGCAGTCGGGGGGGAGGGCCTTCCTACAATGAGCAGTTCTTC. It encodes CASSRGGGPSYNEQFF. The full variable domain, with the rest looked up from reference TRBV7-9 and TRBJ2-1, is DTGVSQNPRHKITKRGQNVTFRCDPISEHNRLYWYRQTLGQGPEFLTYFQNEAQLEKSRLLSDRFSAERPKGSFSTLEIQRTEQGDSAMYLCASSRGGGPSYNEQFFGPGTRLTVL.

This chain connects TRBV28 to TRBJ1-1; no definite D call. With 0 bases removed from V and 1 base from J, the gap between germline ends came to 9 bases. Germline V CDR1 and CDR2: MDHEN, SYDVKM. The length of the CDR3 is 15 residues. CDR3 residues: CASSLWRDTNTEAFF. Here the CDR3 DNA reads TGTGCCAGCAGTTTATGGAGGGATACGAACACTGAAGCTTTCTTT. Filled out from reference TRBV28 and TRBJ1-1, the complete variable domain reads DVKVTQSSRYLVKRTGEKVFLECVQDMDHENMFWYRQDPGLGLRLIYFSYDVKMKEKGDIPEGYSVSREKKERFSLILESASTNQTSMYLCASSLWRDTNTEAFFGQGTRLTVV.

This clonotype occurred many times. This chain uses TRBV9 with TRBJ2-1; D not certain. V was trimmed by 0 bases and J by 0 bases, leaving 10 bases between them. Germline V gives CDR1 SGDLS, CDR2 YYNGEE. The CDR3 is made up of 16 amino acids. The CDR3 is CASSVGGSTSYNEQFF. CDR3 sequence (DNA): TGTGCCAGCAGCGTAGGGGGTTCTACCTCCTACAATGAGCAGTTCTTC.

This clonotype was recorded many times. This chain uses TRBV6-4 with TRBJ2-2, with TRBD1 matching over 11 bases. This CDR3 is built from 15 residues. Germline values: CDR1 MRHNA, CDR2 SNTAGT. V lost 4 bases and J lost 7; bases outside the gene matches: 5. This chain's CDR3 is CASSAGTGGDGELFF. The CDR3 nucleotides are TGTGCCAGCAGTGCCGGGACAGGGGGAGACGGGGAGCTGTTTTTT.

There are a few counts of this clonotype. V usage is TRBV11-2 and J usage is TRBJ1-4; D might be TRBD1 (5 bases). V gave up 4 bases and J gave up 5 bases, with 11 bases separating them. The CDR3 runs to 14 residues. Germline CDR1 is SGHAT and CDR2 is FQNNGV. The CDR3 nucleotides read TGTGCCAGCAGCTCCACAGGATGGAATGAAAAACTGTTTTTT. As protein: CASSSTGWNEKLFF. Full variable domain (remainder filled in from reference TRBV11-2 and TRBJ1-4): EAGVAQSPRYKIIEKRQSVAFWCNPISGHATLYWYQQILGQGPKLLIQFQNNGVVDDSQLPKDRFSAERLKGVDSTLKIQPAKLEDSAVYLCASSSTGWNEKLFFGSGTQLSVL.

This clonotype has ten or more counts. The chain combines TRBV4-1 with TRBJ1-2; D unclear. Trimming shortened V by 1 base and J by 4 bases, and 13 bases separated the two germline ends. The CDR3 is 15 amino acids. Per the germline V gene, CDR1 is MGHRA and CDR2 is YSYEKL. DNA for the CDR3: TGCGCCAGCAGCCAAGTCCGAGGGTCGGGCTATGGCTACACCTTC. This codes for CASSQVRGSGYGYTF.

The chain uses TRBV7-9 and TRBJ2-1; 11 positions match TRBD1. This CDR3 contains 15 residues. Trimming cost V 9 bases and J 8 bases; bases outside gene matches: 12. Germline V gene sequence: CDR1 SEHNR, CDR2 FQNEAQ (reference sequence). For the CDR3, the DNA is TGTGCCAGTCAATATCGGGACAGGGGGATAGATGAGCAGTTCTTC. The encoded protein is CASQYRDRGIDEQFF.

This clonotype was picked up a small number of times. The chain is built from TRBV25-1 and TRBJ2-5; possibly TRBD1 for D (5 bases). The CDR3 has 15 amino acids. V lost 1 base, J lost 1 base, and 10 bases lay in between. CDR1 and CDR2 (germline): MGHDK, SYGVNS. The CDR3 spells CASSEWPRAQETQYF. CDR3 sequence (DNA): TGTGCCAGCAGTGAATGGCCCAGGGCCCAAGAGACCCAGTACTTC.

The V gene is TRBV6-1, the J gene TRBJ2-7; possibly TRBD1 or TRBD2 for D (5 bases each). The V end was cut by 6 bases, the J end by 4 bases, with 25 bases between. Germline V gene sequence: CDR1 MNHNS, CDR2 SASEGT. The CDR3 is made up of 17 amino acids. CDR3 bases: TGTGCCAGCAGCGCTAAAAGCAGGGAGTCGGCTGGTTACGAGCAGTACTTC. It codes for CASSAKSRESAGYEQYF.